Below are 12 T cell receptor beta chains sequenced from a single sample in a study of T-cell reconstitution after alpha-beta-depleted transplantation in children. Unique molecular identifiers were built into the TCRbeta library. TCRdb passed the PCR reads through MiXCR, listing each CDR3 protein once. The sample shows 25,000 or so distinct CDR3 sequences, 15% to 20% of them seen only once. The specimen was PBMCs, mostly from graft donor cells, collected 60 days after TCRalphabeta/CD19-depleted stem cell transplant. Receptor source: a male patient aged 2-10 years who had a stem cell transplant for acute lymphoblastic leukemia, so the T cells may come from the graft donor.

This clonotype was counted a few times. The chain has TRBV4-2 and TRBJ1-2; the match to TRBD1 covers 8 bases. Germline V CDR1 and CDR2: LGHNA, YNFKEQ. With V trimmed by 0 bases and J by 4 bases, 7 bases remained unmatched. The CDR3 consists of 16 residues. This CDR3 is CASSQDEGQGAYGYTF. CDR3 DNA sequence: TGTGCCAGCAGCCAAGATGAGGGGCAGGGGGCCTATGGCTACACCTTC.

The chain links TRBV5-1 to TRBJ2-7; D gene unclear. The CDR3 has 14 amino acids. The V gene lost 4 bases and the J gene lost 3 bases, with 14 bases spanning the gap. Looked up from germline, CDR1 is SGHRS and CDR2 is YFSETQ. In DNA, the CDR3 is TGCGCCAGCAGCCCGGACCTTGGGATCTACGAGCAGTACTTC. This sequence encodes CASSPDLGIYEQYF.

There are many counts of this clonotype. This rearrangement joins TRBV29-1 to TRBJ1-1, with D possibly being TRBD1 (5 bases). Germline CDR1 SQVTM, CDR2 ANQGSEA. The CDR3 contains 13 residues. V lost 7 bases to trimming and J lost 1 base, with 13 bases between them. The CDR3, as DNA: TGCAGCGGAATTGGGACGGCGAACACTGAAGCTTTCTTT. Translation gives CSGIGTANTEAFF.

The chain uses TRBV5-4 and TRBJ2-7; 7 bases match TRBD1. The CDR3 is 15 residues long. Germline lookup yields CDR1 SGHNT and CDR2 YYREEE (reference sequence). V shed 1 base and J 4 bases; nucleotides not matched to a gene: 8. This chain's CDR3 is CASSLLTGASYEQYF. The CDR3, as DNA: TGTGCCAGCAGCTTGCTTACAGGGGCCTCTTACGAGCAGTACTTC.

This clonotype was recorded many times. In DNA form, the CDR3 reads TGTGCCAGCCGGACTAGCGGGGGGACAGATACGCAGTATTTT. Translation: CASRTSGGTDTQYF. V is TRBV12-3 or TRBV12-4 and J is TRBJ2-3; TRBD2 matches 14 bases. CDR3 length: 14 residues. V shed 8 bases, J shed 3 bases, and the junction held 1 base outside the gene matches.

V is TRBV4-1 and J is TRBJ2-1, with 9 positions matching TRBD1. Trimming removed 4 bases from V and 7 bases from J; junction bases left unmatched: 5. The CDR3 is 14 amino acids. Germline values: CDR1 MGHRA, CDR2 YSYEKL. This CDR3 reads CASSPQGALNEQFF. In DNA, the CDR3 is TGCGCCAGCAGCCCACAGGGGGCCCTAAATGAGCAGTTCTTC.

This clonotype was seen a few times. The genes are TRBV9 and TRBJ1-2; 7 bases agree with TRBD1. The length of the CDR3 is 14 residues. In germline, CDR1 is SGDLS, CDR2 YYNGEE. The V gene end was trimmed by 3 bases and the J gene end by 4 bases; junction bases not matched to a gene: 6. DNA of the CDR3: TGTGCCAGCAGCGCGCTAGGGGGCCTCTATGGCTACACCTTC. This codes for CASSALGGLYGYTF.

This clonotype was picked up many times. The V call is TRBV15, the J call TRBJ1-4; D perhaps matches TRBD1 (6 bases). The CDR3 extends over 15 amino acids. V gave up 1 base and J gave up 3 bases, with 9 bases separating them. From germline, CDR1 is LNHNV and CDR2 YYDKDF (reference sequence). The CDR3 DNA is TGTGCCACCAGCAGAGTATCAGGGGCTAATGAAAAACTGTTTTTT. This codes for CATSRVSGANEKLFF.

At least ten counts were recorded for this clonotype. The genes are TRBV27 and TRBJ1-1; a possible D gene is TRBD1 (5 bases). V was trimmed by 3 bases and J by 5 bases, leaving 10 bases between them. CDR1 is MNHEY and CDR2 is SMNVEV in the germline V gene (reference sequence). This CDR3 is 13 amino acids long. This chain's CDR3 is CASSLSRDTEAFF. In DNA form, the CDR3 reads TGTGCCAGCAGTTTGTCCAGGGATACTGAAGCTTTCTTT.

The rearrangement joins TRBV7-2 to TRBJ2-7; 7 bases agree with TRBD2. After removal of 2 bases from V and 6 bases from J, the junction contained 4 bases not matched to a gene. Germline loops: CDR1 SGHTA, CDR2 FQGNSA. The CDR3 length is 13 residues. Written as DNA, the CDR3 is TGTGCCAGCAGCTTAAATGGGGGGGGCGAGCAGTACTTC. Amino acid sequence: CASSLNGGGEQYF.

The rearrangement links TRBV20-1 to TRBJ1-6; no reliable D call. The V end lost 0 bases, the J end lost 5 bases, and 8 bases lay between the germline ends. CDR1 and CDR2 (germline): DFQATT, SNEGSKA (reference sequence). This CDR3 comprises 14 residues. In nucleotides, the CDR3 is TGCAGTGCTAGAGATCGCGGAAATAATTCACCCCTCCACTTT. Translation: CSARDRGNNSPLHF.

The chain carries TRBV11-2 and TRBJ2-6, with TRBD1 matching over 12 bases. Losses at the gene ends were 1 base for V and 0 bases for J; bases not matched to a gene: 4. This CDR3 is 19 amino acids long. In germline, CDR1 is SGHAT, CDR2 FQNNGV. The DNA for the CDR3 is TGTGCCAGCAGCTTAGGAGGGACAGGGGGCGCCTCTGGGGCCAACGTCCTGACTTTC. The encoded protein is CASSLGGTGGASGANVLTF.